Sequencing of this T cell receptor (beta chain) was carried out in a study of cytomegalovirus exposure and HLA in healthy donors. Study overall: From HLA-typed donors, an early data release held around 85 million unique TCRs.

The PCR contained 60 Vbeta and 13 Jbeta primers. The table came from immunoSEQ multiplex PCR; TCRdb's copy has only in-frame clones and leaves some out. The sample holds approximately 110,000 clones, about 70% seen once. Germline V gene lookup returns CDR1 SGHTA and CDR2 FQGNSA. V was clipped by 5 bases and J by 5 bases; unmatched bases: 8. CDR3 length: 14 amino acids. The origin of this receptor is a young woman in good health and CMV-seronegative. The rearrangement uses TRBV7-2 and TRBJ1-2; 7 nucleotides agree with TRBD1. The source material was PBMCs. The CDR3 loop is CASSGVTGVYGYTF. CDR3 sequence (DNA): TGTGCCAGCAGCGGCGTAACAGGGGTTTATGGCTACACCTTC. The full variable domain, rest sourced from reference TRBV7-2 and TRBJ1-2, is GAGVSQSPSNKVTEKGKDVELRCDPISGHTALYWYRQSLGQGLEFLIYFQGNSAPDKSGLPSDRFSAERTGGSVSTLTIQRTQQEDSAVYLCASSGVTGVYGYTFGSGTRLTVV.